Shown below are 5 T cell receptor beta chains from a single sample sequenced in a study of blood T cell repertoires in COVID-19. Profiled with immunoSEQ multiplex PCR; TCRdb holds only in-frame clones, not every one. The table has some 200,000 clones, roughly 86% seen once. Sequencing was carried out using peripheral blood. Receptors were obtained from a man aged 35 to 55 with active or convalescent COVID-19.

The chain recombines TRBV7-9 with TRBJ2-7; no clear D. The CDR3 covers 12 residues. Between the trimmed V and J ends, which lost 5 bases and 4 bases, there was a span of 9 bases. Germline CDR1 is SEHNR and CDR2 is FQNEAQ (reference sequence). The chain's CDR3 is CASSQTLYEQYF. CDR3 DNA sequence: TGTGCCAGCAGCCAAACTCTTTACGAGCAGTACTTC.

The chain is built from TRBV29-1 and TRBJ1-1, with a tentative D call TRBD1 (5 bases). Germline lookup yields CDR1 SQVTM and CDR2 ANQGSEA. This CDR3 is built from 13 residues. V was cut by 7 bases and J by 5 bases, with 17 bases left in between. This CDR3 is CSGTTRVGTEAFF. The DNA for the CDR3 is TGCAGCGGAACAACCAGGGTAGGGACTGAAGCTTTCTTT.

This chain links TRBV10-1 with TRBJ1-4, with D tentatively TRBD1 (5 bases). Trimming took 3 bases from V and 10 from J, leaving 18 bases between them. CDR1 and CDR2 (germline): WNHNN, SYGVQD (reference sequence). This CDR3 is 15 amino acids long. CDR3 sequence reads: CASSDSGTAPGKLFF. The CDR3 DNA sequence: TGCGCCAGCAGTGACAGCGGGACTGCTCCGGGAAAACTGTTTTTT.

The V and J genes are TRBV10-1 and TRBJ2-2, with D maybe TRBD2 (6 bases). V was pared by 3 bases and J by 3 bases, with 11 bases between. The CDR3 has 15 amino acids. Germline loops: CDR1 WNHNN, CDR2 SYGVQD (reference sequence). In DNA, the CDR3 is TGCGCCAGCAGTGAAGTCCCGGGGGACACCGGGGAGCTGTTTTTT. Protein: CASSEVPGDTGELFF.

The V and J genes are TRBV2 and TRBJ2-3; no clear D gene. The CDR3 runs to 15 residues. Germline V gives CDR1 SNHLY, CDR2 FYNNEI. The germline V and J ends were trimmed by 7 bases and 5 bases, with 19 bases remaining between them. The CDR3 region is CASKPDAALGDTQYF. In nucleotides, the CDR3 is TGTGCCAGCAAGCCCGACGCGGCCCTTGGAGATACGCAGTATTTT.